This T cell receptor beta chain was documented in a study of cytomegalovirus exposure and HLA in healthy donors (TCRdb year 2017). Study-level background: An earlier analysis of approximately 590 of the donors reported roughly 300 Gb of sequence data and some 120 million unique TCR beta sequences from some 180 million T cells. A later analysis re-examined previously published TCR beta repertoires from over 500 donors and added high-resolution HLA genotyping to investigate patterns of TCR occurrence. On average, approximately 250,000 unique TCR beta nucleotide sequences were sequenced per donor among 300 to 500 genotyped donors of the cohort, with around 19% of those sequences being non-productive. Along with the roughly 670-subject first cohort, a separate validation cohort of over a hundred different subjects was used. The study used immunosequencing to profile the T cell repertoires of under 700 subjects and linked those repertoires to cytomegalovirus serostatus. The later analysis used no new phenotypic data to find candidate immune exposures, relying instead on TCR beta sequences and their occurrence across donors. The study was designed to test whether signatures of past pathogen exposure could be identified by cataloging public T cell receptors. High-throughput TCR immunosequencing, statistical association of individual TCRs with disease status, and machine learning were combined to predict cytomegalovirus infection status. Among the roughly 390 genotyped donors, under 90% belonged to the genetic ancestry cluster associated with self-reported Caucasian donors. A later genetic analysis took genome-wide SNP genotypes for about three fifths of the 666 donors and used that subset as a discovery cohort. Every repertoire in the discovery cohort had been generated on one and the same sequencing platform. Both class I and class II loci were covered by HLA typing, at four-digit resolution. An earlier analysis of approximately 500 of the donors applied high-throughput TCR beta sequencing to assess whether each TCR beta V gene segment acted as functional or pseudogenic. An early release covering about 600 HLA-typed donors comprised 250 to 350 gigabases of sequencing data and tens of millions of unique TCR sequences. Alongside the repertoire data, information on donor age, sex, ethnicity and CMV serostatus was compiled. A few DR-DQ haplotypes were handled as single units for association and clustering because linkage in the cohort was strong. Typing coverage varied by locus: about 620-630 donors for A, B, C, DRB1 and DQB1; roughly 510 for DQA1; around 570 for DPA1; roughly 470 for DPB1. What the research found in general, with its limitations: Some IMGT-functional V segments, including TRBV6-2 and TRBV6-3, could not be told apart with the 87-base-pair reads, so those segments were excluded. In the study, approximately 160 TCR beta chains were listed as associated with cytomegalovirus. Several of the top co-occurrence clusters appeared to be linked to parvovirus B19, influenza, CMV and Epstein-Barr virus, according to a later analysis. A further reported finding was that TCR beta sequences accurately predicted the HLA-A and HLA-B alleles for most subjects in the first cohort. While some public TCRs were present in many individuals, most TCR sequences turned up only very rarely across donors. Specific HLA alleles were associated with around 18,000 TCR beta sequences at a false discovery rate of 0.05 in a later analysis. Three of the identified cytomegalovirus-associated TCR beta chains were confirmed in vitro to be specific for cytomegalovirus antigens. In both the original and validation cohorts, the classifier was reported to diagnose cytomegalovirus status with high specificity and sensitivity. CMV serostatus was the only immune exposure information available for the cohort. The authors suggested that the approach could potentially be extended to other disease states and immunological phenotypes. According to a later genetic analysis, donors in an Asian-associated ancestry cluster had fewer N-insertions in productive TCRs than the approximately 710-donor mean. In an earlier analysis of about 540 of the donors, most TCR beta V segments were observed in productive rearrangements about 87% or about 30% of the time, broadly matching IMGT annotations. Only TCR beta chains were sequenced in this cohort, and the absence of alpha or paired-chain data limited detectable features. In a later analysis, the rate of TCR association differed among HLA loci, with DRB1 alleles having the most associated TCRs and HLA-C alleles having the fewest. A cluster of highly shared sequence variants was judged likely to be a technical artifact of the sequencing pipeline. Assigning TCR associations to individual alleles was difficult when HLA alleles, especially DR and DQ, strongly co-occurred. Compared with equally common non-associated chains, HLA-associated TCR beta chains in a later analysis were more clonally expanded and had lower generation probabilities. HLA typing was unavailable for some donors at each locus, so association tests used only the typed subset. Roughly uniform sequencing depth across donors was assumed in presence/absence analyses, although this assumption may not hold. Linkage disequilibrium might explain the correlated functional status among segregating V segments, but an unknown experimental factor could not be ruled out. A later genetic analysis associated a missense DCLRE1C variant with V-gene and J-gene trimming of TCR beta chains, and an independent cohort replicated the association. According to a later analysis, most CMV-associated TCR beta chains appeared to be HLA-restricted, and the HLA associations seemed to be driven largely by CMV exposure. Because counts were too low, 15 to 20 rarely observed V segments, including chromosome 9 orphons, were left out of the earlier analysis of approximately 500 of the donors.

In this sample, this clone turned up a few times. Its antigen specificity is not known. No qualities accompany the bases; no much larger clone lies one base away. The cohort comprised under 700 healthy bone marrow donors. Cohort members were all nominally healthy when sampled, although unrecorded immune exposures were likely present. The donor was CMV seropositive and belonged to the group of 250 to 350 seropositive cohort members. Each donor provided a peripheral blood sample, and peripheral blood mononuclear cells were used for TCR beta sequencing. Genomic DNA extraction from the blood cell samples was performed with the Qiagen DNeasy Blood Extraction Kit. Library creation used the immunoSEQ multiplex PCR assay. For the multiplex PCR, a mixture combining 60 forward primers for TCR Vbeta segments and 13 reverse primers for TCR Jbeta segments was used. The CDR3 region of rearranged TCR beta genes was amplified from genomic DNA by a multiplex PCR assay. On the Illumina HiSeq System, the amplified TCR beta libraries were sequenced as 87-base-pair reads. As for the authors' bioinformatics: In a later analysis, tens of millions of unique TCR beta chains were counted across the roughly 610 repertoires, and about 10 million of these chains were shared by at least two donors. Raw reads were error-corrected and collapsed into unique sequences with a nearest-neighbor algorithm that merged closely related sequences to remove PCR and sequencing errors. To assign V, D and J gene segments, CDR3 sequences were aligned to IMGT reference sequences. For a sequence to be retained, at least a six-nucleotide match to both a V gene segment and a J gene segment was required. A rearrangement counted as productive if the CDR3 had no stop codons and remained in frame with V and J, and every other rearrangement counted as non-productive. CDR3 was defined by IMGT convention, running from the second conserved V-encoded cysteine to the conserved J-encoded phenylalanine. Sequences without an unambiguous match to a single V gene segment were excluded from the earlier analysis of a few hundred of the donors. An earlier analysis of fewer than 650 of the donors classified V segments as functional when productive rearrangements were above 56.7% and as segregating when the standard deviation between donors was above 5%. A statistical classification framework was developed to diagnose cytomegalovirus status using the catalog of TCR beta chain sequences. In a later analysis, V and J genes were assigned by comparing TCR nucleotide sequences against IMGT/GENE-DB human TR gene sequences. Using the TCRdist pipeline, a later analysis assigned CDR3 sequences along with most-parsimonious VDJ recombination scenarios. In a later analysis, each TCR beta chain was defined by its CDR3 amino acid sequence together with its V-gene family, and reads lacking a unique V-gene family were excluded. A later analysis removed several hundred highly shared, low-generation-probability nucleotide sequences to deal with suspected cross-contamination and a sequencing artifact. In a later analysis, a clonal expansion index was calculated for each public chain from normalized within-repertoire ranks of inferred template counts. In a later analysis, generation probabilities were computed using a VDJ recombination model fitted to out-of-frame rearrangements, and the results were checked against IGoR. In a later analysis, TCR-TCR, TCR-HLA and TCR-CMV co-occurrence was scored with hypergeometric tests, and a repertoire-size bias correction was applied to TCR pairs. To estimate false discovery rates, a later analysis permuted the HLA or CMV assignments 20 times. In a later analysis, co-occurring TCRs were grouped using DBSCAN, and TCRdist sequence similarity was added for clustering within HLA-allele-positive subsets. Co-occurrence clustering excluded repertoires with fewer than 30,000 or more than 120,000 public chains, plus five with anomalous nucleotide sharing. Drawn from immuneACCESS, this table holds only the in-frame rearrangements with V and J called that TCRdb kept. Clones are partly lost; checked studies trace under half to an unresolved V gene and leave the rest unexplained. That table is the source of V, J and clone size, and D and trimming were worked out from the DNA. The sample includes 150,000 to 200,000 clones, with about 88% observed a single time. The leading ten clones occupy about 2% of the sample.

The CDR3 contains 15 residues, cysteine and phenylalanine counted. The retained sequence is limited to the CDR3, 45 bases, with the frame set at the first base. V lost 4 bases and J lost 4 bases, and the count of bases not matched to a germline gene is 11. The germline V gene specifies SQVTM as CDR1 and ANQGSEA as CDR2. Specimen: PBMCs. This receptor chain uses TRBV29-1 and TRBJ2-7; 9 bases in between match TRBD1. This TCR derives from a man aged 18 to 30 in good health and CMV-seropositive. The CDR3 is CSVAFLGTGSYEQYF. In nucleotide form, the sequence is TGCAGCGTTGCTTTTTTGGGGACAGGGAGTTACGAGCAGTACTTC.